This T cell receptor (beta chain) was profiled in a study of blood T cell repertoires in COVID-19. Across the whole study: Samples representing acute and convalescent COVID-19 were sourced from the United States, Italy and Spain.

The CDR3 is 12 residues long. Trimming cost V 7 bases and J 3 bases, with 9 bases left between them. CDR1 is LNHDA and CDR2 is SQIVND in the germline V gene (reference sequence). Generated by immunoSEQ multiplex PCR, the TCRdb table keeps only in-frame clones and is missing some. The table lists over 300,000 clones, more than 70% of them singletons. This rearrangement joins TRBV19 to TRBJ1-2, with D perhaps matching TRBD1 (5 bases). The sample was peripheral blood. This receptor was obtained from a man aged 35-49 years with acute or convalescent COVID-19. The CDR3 is CASMDNYYGYTF. The CDR3 region has the DNA TGTGCCAGTATGGACAACTACTATGGCTACACCTTC.